The 24 T cell receptor beta chains below were found in one sample sequenced in a study of blood T cell repertoires in COVID-19. Sequencing was performed with immunoSEQ multiplex PCR; in TCRdb, only in-frame clones are kept and a portion is missing. The sample shows roughly 26,000 clones, approximately 72% of them seen only once. The sequencing input was peripheral blood. Receptor source: a man aged 55 to 70 with active or convalescent COVID-19.

This clone was found a few times. V and J are TRBV29-1 and TRBJ1-1; no clear D. This CDR3 spans 11 amino acids. Germline V gives CDR1 SQVTM, CDR2 ANQGSEA. Trimming cost V 7 bases and J 2 bases, with 8 bases left between them. The CDR3 region has the DNA TGCAGCGCTTATAAAAACACTGAAGCTTTCTTT. Translated: CSAYKNTEAFF.

The V and J genes are TRBV7-8 and TRBJ1-5, with 7 bases fitting TRBD1. CDR1 is SGHVS and CDR2 is FQNEAQ in the germline V gene. Trimming at V came to 4 bases and at J to 11 bases, leaving 14 bases not matched to a gene. The CDR3 extends over 15 amino acids. This CDR3 is CASSSDRLGGSAQHF. The CDR3 coding sequence is TGTGCCAGCAGCTCGGACAGGCTCGGCGGATCAGCCCAGCATTTT.

The chain couples TRBV9 to TRBJ1-2, with 7 positions matching TRBD1. Germline-derived CDR1 and CDR2 are SGDLS and YYNGEE. The CDR3 has 12 residues. With 3 bases clipped from V and 8 bases from J, the junction kept 4 bases outside the gene matches. CDR3 in DNA: TGTGCCAGCAGCGCCCGGGACAGAGGCTACACCTTC. Translated: CASSARDRGYTF.

The J gene is TRBJ1-5, the V gene TRBV7-8, with TRBD1 as a possible D gene (6 bases). Germline V gives CDR1 SGHVS, CDR2 FQNEAQ. V was clipped by 4 bases and J by 0 bases, with 19 bases between them. The CDR3 spans 18 residues. The DNA of the CDR3 is TGTGCCAGCAGCTGGGATGGCAGGGGACCTTATAGCAATCAGCCCCAGCATTTT. Translated: CASSWDGRGPYSNQPQHF.

The chain's CDR3 is CASRKRLDRGYSPLHF. The CDR3 DNA follows: TGTGCCAGCAGGAAACGCTTGGACAGGGGGTATTCACCCCTCCACTTT. The chain is built from TRBV3-1 (or the pseudogene TRBV3-2) and TRBJ1-6; 10 bases match TRBD1. CDR1 LGHDT and CDR2 YNNKEL come from the germline V gene (reference sequence). The CDR3 spans 16 residues. The V gene end was trimmed by 6 bases and the J gene end by 8 bases; junction bases not matched to a gene: 10.

The V gene is TRBV5-8, the J gene TRBJ2-2; 7 nucleotides line up with TRBD1. The V gene's germline CDR1 is SGHTS and CDR2 YDEGEE. The CDR3 has 15 residues. The trim removed 0 bases at V and 4 bases at J, leaving 3 bases unmatched. The CDR3 sequence: CASSLGDSFTGELFF. The CDR3 DNA sequence: TGTGCCAGCAGCTTGGGGGACAGTTTCACCGGGGAGCTGTTTTTT.

By sample share, this clone is medium-sized. V is TRBV20-1 and J is TRBJ2-3, with 9 bases identical to TRBD2. Germline CDR1 and CDR2: DFQATT and SNEGSKA (reference sequence). V shed 3 bases and J 7 bases; nucleotides not matched to a gene: 8. The CDR3 sequence is 14 residues long. The CDR3 nucleotides are TGCAGTGCTAGTAATAGCGGGAGAGCAAATACGCAGTATTTT. Protein: CSASNSGRANTQYF.

The J gene is TRBJ2-7, the V gene TRBV11-2, with 9 bases matching TRBD2. V was clipped by 5 bases and J by 5 bases; unmatched bases: 10. Germline CDR1 reads SGHAT; CDR2 reads FQNNGV. The CDR3 is made up of 15 amino acids. CDR3 sequence reads: CASSPRGGRANEQYF. DNA of the CDR3: TGTGCCAGCAGCCCTCGGGGCGGGAGGGCCAACGAGCAGTACTTC.

This chain uses TRBV3-1 (or the pseudogene TRBV3-2) with TRBJ2-7; D unclear. The V end lost 1 base, the J end lost 5 bases, and 9 bases lay between the germline ends. Germline V gives CDR1 LGHDT, CDR2 YNNKEL (reference sequence). The length of the CDR3 is 13 residues. The CDR3 region has the DNA TGTGCCAGCAGCCAAGGGTTGCGTAACGAGCAGTACTTC. Encoded protein: CASSQGLRNEQYF.

The genes are TRBV9 and TRBJ2-5; D gene uncertain. V lost 1 base and J lost 0, with 13 bases in between. Germline values: CDR1 SGDLS, CDR2 YYNGEE. This CDR3 spans 16 amino acids. This CDR3 reads CASSVSFGQDQETQYF. In DNA form, the CDR3 reads TGTGCCAGCAGCGTATCTTTCGGTCAGGACCAAGAGACCCAGTACTTC.

This chain connects TRBV7-9 to TRBJ1-1; D unresolved. V lost 5 bases to trimming and J lost 8 bases, with 12 bases between them. The CDR3 spans 12 residues. Germline lookup yields CDR1 SEHNR and CDR2 FQNEAQ (reference sequence). The CDR3 DNA follows: TGTGCCAGCAGCCCCGAGGGAAGGGAAGCTTTCTTT. Encoded protein: CASSPEGREAFF. The variable domain in full, with the rest retrieved from reference TRBV7-9 and TRBJ1-1, is DTGVSQNPRHKITKRGQNVTFRCDPISEHNRLYWYRQTLGQGPEFLTYFQNEAQLEKSRLLSDRFSAERPKGSFSTLEIQRTEQGDSAMYLCASSPEGREAFFGQGTRLTVV.

The rearrangement links TRBV9 to TRBJ1-2; D is unresolved. CDR1 is SGDLS, CDR2 YYNGEE, per germline. V shed 0 bases and J shed 5 bases, with 8 bases lying between them. This CDR3 spans 13 amino acids. The CDR3 DNA follows: TGTGCCAGCAGCGTAGACCAGGCATATGGCTACACCTTC. Translated, it gives CASSVDQAYGYTF.

The table lists this clone with a few counts. This chain uses TRBV18 with TRBJ2-7, with 7 bases matching TRBD2. Per the germline V gene, CDR1 is KGHSH and CDR2 is LQKENI. J was trimmed by 9 bases and V by 3 bases; bases with no gene match: 2. The CDR3 extends over 11 amino acids. The CDR3 loop is CASSPGGGQYF. The DNA for the CDR3 is TGTGCCAGCTCACCGGGCGGGGGGCAGTACTTC.

The chain couples TRBV30 to TRBJ1-2, with D perhaps matching TRBD1 (6 bases). The CDR3 spans 13 residues. Trimming stripped 7 bases from V and 8 bases from J, with 20 bases between. The germline V gene encodes CDR1 GTSNPN and CDR2 SVGIG (reference sequence). The CDR3 is CASEEWGRGGYTF. CDR3 in DNA: TGTGCCTCAGAAGAATGGGGGCGCGGAGGCTACACCTTC. The whole variable domain, filled in from reference TRBV30 and TRBJ1-2, reads SQTIHQWPATLVQPVGSPLSLECTVEGTSNPNLYWYRQAAGRGLQLLFYSVGIGQISSEVPQNLSASRPQDRQFILSSKKLLLSDSGFYLCASEEWGRGGYTFGSGTRLTVV.

The chain joins TRBV6-5 to TRBJ1-2; possibly TRBD1 for D (6 bases). The CDR3 runs to 13 residues. Germline V gene sequence: CDR1 MNHEY, CDR2 SVGAGI. V lost 7 bases to trimming and J lost 8 bases, with 17 bases between them. The CDR3 DNA is TGTGCCAGCACGCTCGGGCAGGGGAGAGGCTACACCTTC. It encodes CASTLGQGRGYTF.

The J gene is TRBJ1-5, the V gene TRBV10-2, with D unresolved. The CDR3 covers 12 residues. The ends were cut back, 5 bases at V and 4 bases at J, with 6 bases in the middle. The germline V gene encodes CDR1 WSHSY and CDR2 SAAADI. For the CDR3, the DNA is TGCGCCAGCAGTTATCAGAATCAGCCCCAGCATTTT. It yields the protein CASSYQNQPQHF.

The chain has TRBV6-5 and TRBJ1-2; no firm D call. The CDR3 totals 13 residues. V shed 4 bases and J shed 4 bases, with 10 bases lying between them. From germline, CDR1 is MNHEY and CDR2 SVGAGI. The chain's CDR3 is CASSSDGLYGYTF. The CDR3 DNA is TGTGCCAGCAGTTCCGACGGACTCTATGGCTACACCTTC.

This rearrangement joins TRBV18 to TRBJ2-4, with 9 positions matching TRBD1. This CDR3 contains 14 residues. Trimming took 3 bases from V and 6 from J; bases not matched to a gene: 3. Germline CDR1 reads KGHSH; CDR2 reads LQKENI. CDR3 in amino acids: CASSPQGQGNIQYF. CDR3 sequence (DNA): TGTGCCAGCTCACCTCAGGGACAGGGAAACATTCAGTACTTC.

The chain couples TRBV30 to TRBJ1-5, with 9 bases aligning to TRBD1. With 1 base clipped from V and 5 bases from J, the junction kept 6 bases outside the gene matches. CDR1 and CDR2 (germline): GTSNPN, SVGIG (reference sequence). CDR3 length: 15 residues. CDR3 protein: CAWSARTGVDQPQHF. In DNA form, the CDR3 reads TGTGCCTGGAGTGCCCGGACAGGGGTGGATCAGCCCCAGCATTTT.

The V gene is TRBV24-1, the J gene TRBJ2-3; 8 bases are shared with TRBD1. The germline gives CDR1 KGHDR, CDR2 SFDVKD. V shed 4 bases, J shed 5 bases, and the junction held 7 bases outside the gene matches. CDR3 size: 15 residues. The CDR3 bases are TGTGCCACCAGTGACGGACAGGGTCAAGGAGATACGCAGTATTTT. It encodes CATSDGQGQGDTQYF.

This sequence joins TRBV9 and TRBJ2-7; 11 positions agree with TRBD2. The V gene's germline CDR1 is SGDLS and CDR2 YYNGEE. V lost 4 bases, J lost 1 base, and 7 bases stayed unmatched. The CDR3 spans 16 residues. The CDR3 loop is CASSPLGTSGSYEQYF. CDR3 sequence (DNA): TGTGCCAGCAGCCCCTTGGGGACTAGCGGTTCCTACGAGCAGTACTTC.

V usage is TRBV6-5 and J usage is TRBJ1-1, with D possibly TRBD1 on 6 matching bases. V lost 4 bases and J lost 0, with 12 bases in between. Germline-derived CDR1 and CDR2 are MNHEY and SVGAGI. The CDR3 covers 15 residues. CDR3 sequence reads: CASSSETGMNTEAFF. CDR3 DNA sequence: TGTGCCAGCAGTTCCGAGACAGGAATGAACACTGAAGCTTTCTTT.

This chain joins TRBV3-1 (or the pseudogene TRBV3-2) and TRBJ2-3; TRBD2 matches at 15 bases. Germline CDR1 LGHDT, CDR2 YNNKEL (reference sequence). The CDR3 spans 17 residues. With 4 bases clipped from V and 0 bases from J, the junction kept 2 bases outside the gene matches. This CDR3 reads CASSRTSGGASTDTQYF. CDR3 nucleotide sequence: TGTGCCAGCAGCCGGACTAGCGGGGGGGCGAGCACAGATACGCAGTATTTT.

The chain combines TRBV9 with TRBJ2-1, with no clear D. CDR1 is SGDLS and CDR2 is YYNGEE in the germline V gene. This CDR3 contains 17 residues. The V end lost 4 bases, the J end lost 0 bases, and 17 bases lay between the germline ends. The CDR3 is CASSREASWSSYNEQFF. The CDR3 nucleotides are TGTGCCAGCAGCCGTGAAGCCTCCTGGAGCTCCTACAATGAGCAGTTCTTC.